A selection of T cell receptor beta chains follows, all from one sample in a study of T cell responses to AZD1222 COVID-19 vaccine. Produced via immunoSEQ multiplex PCR; TCRdb's table is partial and in-frame only. The sample lists about 140,000 clones, about 90% occurring once. Sequences were derived from peripheral blood, sampled on day 0 of AZD1222 vaccination. The receptors derive from an adult in good health. CDR3s leave out the opening cysteine and the closing phenylalanine or tryptophan. Expanded clones get a size class; other rows say once, few or many, or leave the size out.

V,size,J,CDR3
TRBV14,.,TRBJ2-5,ASSQDYGTQY
TRBV10-2,.,TRBJ1-5,ASSVNGTGRYSNQPQH
TRBV28,.,TRBJ2-7,ASSLFRGKVYEQY
TRBV7-8,.,TRBJ1-2,ASSRRMGYGYT
TRBV7-2,.,TRBJ1-1,ASSLEPPGRGNTEAF
TRBV6-2/TRBV6-3,.,TRBJ1-1,ASSQWAYEAF
TRBV18,.,TRBJ1-1,ASSPPAGLNTEAF
TRBV6-6,.,TRBJ2-6,ASRGAGANVLT
TRBV27,.,TRBJ2-5,ASSLRSQETQY
TRBV28,.,TRBJ1-1,ASSLAGEGAGTEAF
TRBV12-3/TRBV12-4,.,TRBJ2-7,ASTRDPYEQY
TRBV30,once,TRBJ2-1,AWILAGGNEQF
TRBV9,.,TRBJ2-6,ASSVEQDVGSGANVLT
TRBV3-1/TRBV3-2,.,TRBJ1-1,ASSPNTRHAEAF
TRBV19,once,TRBJ1-4,ASVGLSGARKLF
TRBV7-6,.,TRBJ2-3,ASSFAAGGWDTQY
TRBV30,.,TRBJ1-2,AWAQGYGYT
TRBV27,once,TRBJ1-6,ASSFVGRDNSPLH
TRBV5-1,few,TRBJ1-1,ASSQDRSEAF
TRBV9,.,TRBJ2-5,ASSLDLQETQY
TRBV2,.,TRBJ1-2,ASSVGSANYGYT
TRBV6-6,.,TRBJ1-2,ASSYDRGGYT
TRBV6-2/TRBV6-3,.,TRBJ2-4,ASSYSGSTHKNIQY
TRBV24-1,once,TRBJ2-5,ATASGRALETQY
TRBV19,.,TRBJ2-5,ASSVGLAGGPVETQY
TRBV19,.,TRBJ1-6,ASSGRTGRGAPLH
TRBV11-2,once,TRBJ2-7,ASSLRTSGSGSYEQY
TRBV7-3,.,TRBJ2-1,ASSLTISDEQF
TRBV7-9,.,TRBJ2-1,ASRSPRGRGLGVYHEQF
TRBV19,.,TRBJ2-7,ASRRGGWDTRYEQY
TRBV7-2,.,TRBJ1-2,ASSRGQVNYGYT
TRBV4-2,.,TRBJ2-3,ASSQGGGTGVDTQY
TRBV28,.,TRBJ1-1,ASGLYTLGDTEAF
TRBV10-3,.,TRBJ2-1,AISEDTEQF
TRBV10-3,.,TRBJ1-5,AISEEVDYQPQH
TRBV5-6,.,TRBJ2-1,ASSRGLSSYNEQF
TRBV18,.,TRBJ2-5,ASSPSSAGGGETQY
TRBV5-4,once,TRBJ1-6,ASTTYAGLAPLH
TRBV7-8,.,TRBJ1-4,ASRWDRQNEKLF
TRBV6-1,.,TRBJ1-5,ASSEVLQQNNQPQH
TRBV11-2,.,TRBJ1-2,ASSSRAETMGWNYGYT
TRBV5-1,.,TRBJ2-1,ASSFSGTGDNEQF
TRBV6-2/TRBV6-3,.,TRBJ1-5,ASSVDSSRSQPQH
TRBV4-2,.,TRBJ2-7,ASSQDPTSGRALS
TRBV6-2/TRBV6-3,.,TRBJ2-1,ASSYDQGLNEQF
TRBV19,once,TRBJ2-3,ASSLLAGHTDTQY
TRBV5-1,.,TRBJ1-1,ASSPALNTEAF
TRBV5-1,once,TRBJ1-6,ASSPGTGPPALH
TRBV7-6,.,TRBJ2-7,ASSLQVHPSYEQY
TRBV3-1/TRBV3-2,.,TRBJ1-4,ASSQSTRGREKLF
TRBV7-9,.,TRBJ1-2,ASQGQGPGHT